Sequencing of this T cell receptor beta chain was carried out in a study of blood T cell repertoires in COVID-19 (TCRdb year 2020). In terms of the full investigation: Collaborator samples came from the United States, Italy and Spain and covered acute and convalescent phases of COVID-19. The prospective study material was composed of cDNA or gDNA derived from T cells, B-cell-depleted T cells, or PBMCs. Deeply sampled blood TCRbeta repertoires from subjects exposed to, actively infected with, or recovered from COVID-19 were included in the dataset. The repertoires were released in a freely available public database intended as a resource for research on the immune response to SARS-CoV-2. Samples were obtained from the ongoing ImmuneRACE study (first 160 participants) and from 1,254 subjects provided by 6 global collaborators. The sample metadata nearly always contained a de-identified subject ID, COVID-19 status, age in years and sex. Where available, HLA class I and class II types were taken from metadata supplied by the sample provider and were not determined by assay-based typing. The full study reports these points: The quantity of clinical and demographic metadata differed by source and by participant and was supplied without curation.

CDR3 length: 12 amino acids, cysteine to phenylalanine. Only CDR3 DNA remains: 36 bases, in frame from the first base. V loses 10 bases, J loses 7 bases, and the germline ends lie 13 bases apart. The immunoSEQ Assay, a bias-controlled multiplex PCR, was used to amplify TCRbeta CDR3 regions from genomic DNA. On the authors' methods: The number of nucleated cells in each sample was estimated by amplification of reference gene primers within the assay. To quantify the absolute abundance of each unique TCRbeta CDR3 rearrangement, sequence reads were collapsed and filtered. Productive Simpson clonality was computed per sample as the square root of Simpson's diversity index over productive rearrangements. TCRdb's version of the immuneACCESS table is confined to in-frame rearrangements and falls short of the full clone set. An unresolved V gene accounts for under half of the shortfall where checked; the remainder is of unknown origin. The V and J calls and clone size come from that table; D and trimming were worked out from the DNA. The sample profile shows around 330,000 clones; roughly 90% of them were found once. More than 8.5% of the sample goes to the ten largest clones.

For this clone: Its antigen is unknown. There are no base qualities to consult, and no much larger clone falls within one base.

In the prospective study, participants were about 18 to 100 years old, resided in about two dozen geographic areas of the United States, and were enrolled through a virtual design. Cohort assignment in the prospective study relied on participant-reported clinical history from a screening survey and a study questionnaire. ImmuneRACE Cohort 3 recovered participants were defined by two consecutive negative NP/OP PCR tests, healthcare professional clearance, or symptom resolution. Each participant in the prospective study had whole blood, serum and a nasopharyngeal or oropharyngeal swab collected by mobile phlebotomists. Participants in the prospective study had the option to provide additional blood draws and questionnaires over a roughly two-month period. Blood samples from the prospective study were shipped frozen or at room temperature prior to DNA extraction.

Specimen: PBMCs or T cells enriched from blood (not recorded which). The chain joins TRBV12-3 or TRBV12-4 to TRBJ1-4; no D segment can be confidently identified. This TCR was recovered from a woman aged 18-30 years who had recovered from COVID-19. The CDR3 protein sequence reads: CAITTLSEKLFF. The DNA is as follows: TGTGCCATCACGACTCTAAGTGAAAAACTGTTTTTT.